The 21 T cell receptor beta chains listed next were all sequenced from one sample in a study of vaccination and CD4 T cells after COVID-19. Treatment indicated: approximately 11-day PBMC culture with coronavirus spike peptide pools or control peptides (ViraFEST assay). For these receptors, no antigen is known. Cultured CD4+ T-cell DNA underwent Oncomine TCR Beta short-read sequencing. TCRdb fed the PCR reads into MiXCR, producing one record per CDR3 protein. The repertoire holds around 12,000 distinct CDR3 sequences, with around 59% as singletons. Sequencing was done on a sample of CD4+ T cells from blood, cultured in vitro. The source of these receptors is a human donor who had recovered from COVID-19.

The genes are TRBV27 and TRBJ1-1; 8 bases fit TRBD1. The CDR3 length is 13 residues. With 5 bases clipped from V and 4 bases from J, the junction kept 3 bases outside the gene matches. Germline CDR1 MNHEY, CDR2 SMNVEV (reference sequence). In DNA form, the CDR3 reads TGTGCCAGCAGTCCCGACAGGGGCACTGAAGCTTTCTTT. Protein sequence: CASSPDRGTEAFF.

V gene TRBV23-1 combines with J gene TRBJ1-5; 8 nucleotides align to TRBD1. TRBV23-1 is treated as an ORF (open reading frame) with a function not yet certain. The CDR3 runs 12 residues. CDR3 sequence: CAGQGAYQPQHF. CDR3 nucleotide sequence: TGCGCAGGACAGGGAGCATATCAGCCCCAGCATTTT.

By its share, this clonotype is large. V usage is TRBV4-3 and J usage is TRBJ1-5, with D unresolved. Germline V lookup: CDR1 LGHNA, CDR2 YSLEER. V lost 1 base and J lost 7, with 14 bases in between. The CDR3 length is 15 residues. This CDR3 reads CASSQAVTEGQPQHF. CDR3 nucleotide sequence: TGCGCCAGCAGCCAAGCCGTCACGGAGGGACAGCCCCAGCATTTT.

This chain connects TRBV20-1 to TRBJ2-2; 11 nucleotides match TRBD2. The CDR3 has 19 residues. Germline assignment: CDR1 DFQATT and CDR2 SNEGSKA (reference sequence). Unmatched junction bases numbered 16, after V lost 1 base and J lost 6 bases. The CDR3 protein is CSARVAGGSTDATPGELFF. For the CDR3, the DNA is TGCAGTGCTAGAGTAGCGGGAGGGTCAACCGACGCCACACCCGGGGAGCTGTTTTTT.

The rearrangement uses TRBV2 and TRBJ2-6, with 8 bases fitting TRBD1. Looked up from germline, CDR1 is SNHLY and CDR2 is FYNNEI. There are 17 residues in the CDR3. With 1 base clipped from V and 2 bases from J, the junction kept 4 bases outside the gene matches. CDR3 region: CASSEGGGQAGANVLTF. In DNA form, the CDR3 reads TGTGCCAGCAGTGAAGGTGGGGGACAGGCTGGGGCCAACGTCCTGACTTTC.

This rearrangement joins TRBV7-8 to TRBJ1-1; no clear D gene. Trimming removed 3 bases at V and 0 bases at J, with 8 bases between. The CDR3 is 14 residues long. Germline V gives CDR1 SGHVS, CDR2 FQNEAQ. The CDR3 coding sequence is TGTGCCAGCAGCTTTAATGATCTGAACACTGAAGCTTTCTTT. Residues: CASSFNDLNTEAFF.

The rearrangement uses TRBV12-3 or TRBV12-4 and TRBJ2-2; 16 bases line up with TRBD2. Trimming cost V 6 bases and J 9 bases; bases outside gene matches: 10. The CDR3 has 17 residues. The CDR3: CASRPGLAGGQGRELFF. The CDR3 nucleotides are TGTGCCAGCAGGCCGGGACTAGCGGGAGGGCAGGGCCGGGAGCTGTTTTTT.

In its sample, this clonotype was seen a few times. The chain joins TRBV6-5 to TRBJ2-2, with a possible D match to TRBD1 (5 bases). Per germline, CDR1 MNHEY and CDR2 SVGAGI. V was pared by 3 bases and J by 1 base, with 9 bases between. CDR3 length: 15 residues. The CDR3 loop reads CASSYGAENTGELFF. The CDR3 coding sequence is TGTGCCAGCAGTTATGGGGCGGAGAACACCGGGGAGCTGTTTTTT.

The rearrangement joins TRBV6-1 to TRBJ2-7, with 11 bases that match TRBD2. V lost 7 bases to trimming and J lost 2 bases; unmatched junction nucleotides: 7. There are 15 residues in the CDR3. Germline loops: CDR1 MNHNS, CDR2 SASEGT. CDR3 bases: TGTGCCAGCAATGCTCTAGCGGGAGGTCCCTACGAGCAGTACTTC. This translates into CASNALAGGPYEQYF.

V is TRBV10-1 and J is TRBJ2-7, with D unclear. Germline CDR1 reads WNHNN; CDR2 reads SYGVQD (reference sequence). This CDR3 spans 14 amino acids. The V and J ends lost 0 bases and 6 bases respectively, with 12 bases between them. CDR3 in DNA: TGCGCCAGCAGTGAGTCGAGCGACGGGCTCGAGCAGTACTTC. It codes for CASSESSDGLEQYF.

In DNA, the CDR3 is TGTGCCAGCAGCTTGATAGTCGGCCCATACGAGCAGTACTTC. Encoded protein: CASSLIVGPYEQYF. The chain uses TRBV5-6 and TRBJ2-7; D gene uncertain. The CDR3 loop spans 14 amino acids. Trimming stripped 1 base from V and 4 bases from J, with 12 bases between. The germline V gene encodes CDR1 SGHDT and CDR2 YYEEEE.

The chain employs TRBV28 and TRBJ2-7, with 8 bases that match TRBD1. Trimming at V came to 6 bases and at J to 0 bases, leaving 22 bases not matched to a gene. Germline V gene sequence: CDR1 MDHEN, CDR2 SYDVKM. The CDR3 extends over 20 amino acids. The CDR3 sequence is CASRKTPGQVAPGISYEQYF. CDR3 DNA sequence: TGTGCCAGCAGAAAAACTCCGGGACAGGTGGCTCCTGGAATCTCCTACGAGCAGTACTTC.

The rearrangement links TRBV20-1 to TRBJ2-3; D ambiguous. Per the germline V gene, CDR1 is DFQATT and CDR2 is SNEGSKA (reference sequence). V lost 2 bases and J 1 base, leaving 16 bases between the germline ends. This CDR3 has 16 residues. CDR3 sequence (DNA): TGCAGTGCTAGACCGGGCAGAGCCACTGGCACAGATACGCAGTATTTT. It encodes CSARPGRATGTDTQYF.

This clonotype has just one count. The chain recombines TRBV2 with TRBJ2-7; no definite D call. V dropped 7 bases and J dropped 3 bases, with 10 bases sitting between them. There are 12 residues in the CDR3. Per germline, CDR1 SNHLY and CDR2 FYNNEI. The CDR3 DNA reads as TGTGCCAGCACACAGAGAGACTACGAGCAGTACTTC. It encodes CASTQRDYEQYF.

The CDR3 DNA reads as TGTGCCAGCAGCTTAATTATTAGGGACAGAAAGCCGTATAATTCACCCCTCCACTTT. Translation gives CASSLIIRDRKPYNSPLHF. The chain links TRBV7-8 to TRBJ1-6, with 7 bases matching TRBD1. Per the germline V gene, CDR1 is SGHVS and CDR2 is FQNEAQ. The CDR3 consists of 19 residues. Germline trimming cut 2 bases from V and 4 bases from J; bases unmatched to any gene: 14.

This clonotype showed up just once. V and J are TRBV24-1 and TRBJ2-2, with TRBD1 matching 8 bases. The trim removed 8 bases at V and 3 bases at J, leaving 1 base unmatched. Germline loops: CDR1 KGHDR, CDR2 SFDVKD. The CDR3 totals 13 residues. The CDR3 DNA reads TGTGCCACCACGGACAGGGACACCGGGGAGCTGTTTTTT. It yields the protein CATTDRDTGELFF.

The chain recombines TRBV4-1 with TRBJ2-3; D perhaps matches TRBD2 (5 bases). Per germline, CDR1 MGHRA and CDR2 YSYEKL. The CDR3 length is 16 residues. V lost 7 bases, J lost 6 bases, and 23 bases lay in between. The CDR3, as DNA: TGCGCCAGCACCTCCCTTCCGGACTCCCGTTGGGATACGCAGTATTTT. Amino acids: CASTSLPDSRWDTQYF.

This clonotype was counted only a few times. The rearrangement uses TRBV19 and TRBJ1-6, with 7 bases aligning to TRBD1. CDR1 and CDR2 from the germline V gene are LNHDA and SQIVND (reference sequence). Trimming at V came to 6 bases and at J to 11 bases, leaving 13 bases not matched to a gene. This CDR3 has 15 amino acids. The CDR3 here is CASSRSTGEVAPLHF. In nucleotides, the CDR3 is TGTGCCAGTAGCCGGAGCACAGGGGAGGTGGCACCCCTCCACTTT.

The chain combines TRBV7-6 with TRBJ2-3; no definite D call. Looked up from germline, CDR1 is SGHVS and CDR2 is FNYEAQ. The germline V and J ends were trimmed by 4 bases and 2 bases, with 7 bases remaining between them. This CDR3 region has 13 residues. The DNA for the CDR3 is TGTGCCAGCAGCTCGCGGACCACAGATACGCAGTATTTT. It yields the protein CASSSRTTDTQYF.

This clonotype has only one observation. The chain carries TRBV20-1 and TRBJ2-7; no clear D gene. V lost 5 bases to trimming and J lost 4 bases, with 15 bases between them. The CDR3 is 13 residues long. Germline values: CDR1 DFQATT, CDR2 SNEGSKA (reference sequence). CDR3 in DNA: TGCAGTGCTCAATCGGGTCCAACGTACGAGCAGTACTTC. It yields the protein CSAQSGPTYEQYF.

This chain joins TRBV19 and TRBJ2-2, with 9 bases aligning to TRBD2. The V gene's germline CDR1 is LNHDA and CDR2 SQIVND (reference sequence). After removal of 5 bases from V and 5 bases from J, the junction contained 12 bases not matched to a gene. The CDR3 is 17 amino acids. The CDR3 is CASSPPVAGDSTGELFF. DNA for the CDR3: TGTGCCAGTAGTCCCCCCGTAGCGGGAGATAGTACCGGGGAGCTGTTTTTT. Together with reference TRBV19 and TRBJ2-2, the CDR3 gives the full variable domain: DGGITQSPKYLFRKEGQNVTLSCEQNLNHDAMYWYRQDPGQGLRLIYYSQIVNDFQKGDIAEGYSVSREKKESFPLTVTSAQKNPTAFYLCASSPPVAGDSTGELFFGEGSRLTVL.